The entry below describes one T cell receptor beta chain. What it binds is not known. The sample is drawn from a study of cytomegalovirus exposure and HLA in healthy donors. General study findings and limits: Being indistinguishable, some V segments were excluded, TRBV6-2 and TRBV6-3 among them. Some public TCRs appeared in many individuals, while most sequences were rare.

Donors had nominal health at sampling but likely had unrecorded immune exposures. The PCR employed 60 Vbeta primers together with 13 Jbeta primers. Original processing methods: Unique TCR beta chains numbered around 80 million in a later analysis, with approximately 10 million shared. The method was immunoSEQ multiplex PCR; TCRdb's version includes in-frame clones alone and lacks a portion of them. The DNA was the basis for D and trimming; V, J and clone size are from that table. The sample consists of fewer than 200,000 clones, about 77% of them appearing once. Germline V gene sequence: CDR1 WNHNN, CDR2 SYGVQD (reference sequence). This CDR3 has 19 residues. J gave up 3 bases and V 3 bases, and 13 bases lay outside the gene matches.

Sample: PBMCs. The chain employs TRBV10-1 and TRBJ2-1; 11 nucleotides line up with TRBD2. The clonotype comes from a woman aged 45-59 years in good health and CMV-seronegative. Here the CDR3 DNA reads TGCGCCAGCAGTGATGGAGGCAGGAGCGGGACTAGCGGCTACAATGAGCAGTTCTTC. Translation gives CASSDGGRSGTSGYNEQFF.